This T cell receptor beta chain originates from a study of cytomegalovirus exposure and HLA in healthy donors. Study-wide results and limits: Immune exposure was documented only through CMV serostatus. Earlier analysis yielded a pattern in which most TCR beta V segments were productive about 90% or about 30% of the time.

The PCR ran on 60 Vbeta and 13 Jbeta primers. TCRdb keeps only in-frame clones here, not all; method: immunoSEQ multiplex PCR. The data contain 100,000 to 150,000 clones, 75% to 85% of them singletons. Concerning this clone itself: The antigen remains undetermined.

The clonotype was recovered from a middle-aged man in good health and CMV-seronegative. The sample was PBMCs.

CDR3: CASSETGENIQYF. As DNA, the CDR3 is TGTGCCAGTAGTGAGACAGGGGAAAACATTCAGTACTTC. V and J are TRBV19 and TRBJ2-4; 8 bases are shared with TRBD1. This CDR3 contains 13 residues. V lost 5 bases and J lost 5; bases outside the gene matches: 2. Germline values: CDR1 LNHDA, CDR2 SQIVND (reference sequence).